This record looks at one T cell receptor beta chain sequence and its context. The data originate from a study of blood T cell repertoires in COVID-19. Background on the study: Both acute and convalescent COVID-19 samples were obtained from the United States, Italy and Spain. From T cells, B-cell-depleted T cells, or PBMCs came the material, which was cDNA or gDNA.

Authors' analysis steps: Estimation of nucleated cell counts was performed using reference gene primer amplification. Profiling relied on immunoSEQ multiplex PCR, and the TCRdb table lists in-frame clones only, not all of them. V, J and clone size derive from that table, while D and trimming were established from the DNA sequence. Of some 56,000 clones listed, under 90% are singletons. The CDR3 is 15 residues long. From germline, CDR1 is LNHNV and CDR2 YYDKDF (reference sequence). Deletions cut 3 bases from V and 0 bases from J, with 11 bases between. The sequenced sample consisted of peripheral blood. The source is a woman aged 80 or over with active or convalescent COVID-19. This chain connects TRBV15 to TRBJ1-1; maybe TRBD1 (5 bases). CDR3: CATSSKGRVNTEAFF. CDR3 sequence (DNA): TGTGCCACCAGCAGTAAGGGCAGGGTGAACACTGAAGCTTTCTTT.